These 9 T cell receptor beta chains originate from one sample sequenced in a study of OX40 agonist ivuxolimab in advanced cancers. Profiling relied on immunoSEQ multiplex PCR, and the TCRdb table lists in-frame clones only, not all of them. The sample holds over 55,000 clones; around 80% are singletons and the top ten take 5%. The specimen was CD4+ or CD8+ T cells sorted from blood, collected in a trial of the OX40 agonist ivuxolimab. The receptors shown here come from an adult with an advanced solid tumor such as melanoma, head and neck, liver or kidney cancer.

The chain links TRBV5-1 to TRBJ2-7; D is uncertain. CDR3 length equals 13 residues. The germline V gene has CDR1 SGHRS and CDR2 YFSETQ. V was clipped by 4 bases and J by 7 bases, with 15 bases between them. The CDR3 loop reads CASSRSRREEQYF. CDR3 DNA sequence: TGCGCCAGCAGCCGTAGCAGAAGGGAAGAGCAGTACTTC.

The CDR3 sequence: CASSLDLGNLPDTQYF. The DNA for the CDR3 is TGTGCCAGCAGCTTAGATTTGGGGAACCTCCCAGATACGCAGTATTTT. The chain uses TRBV11-3 and TRBJ2-3; D uncertain. The V gene's germline CDR1 is SGHNT and CDR2 YENEEA. The CDR3 is 16 residues long. V was clipped by 0 bases and J by 4 bases, with 14 bases between them.

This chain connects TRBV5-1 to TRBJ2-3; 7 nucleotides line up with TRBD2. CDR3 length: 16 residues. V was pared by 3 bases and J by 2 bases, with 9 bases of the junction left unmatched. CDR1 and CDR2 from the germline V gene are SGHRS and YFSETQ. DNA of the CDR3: TGCGCCAGCAGCTATGAGATAGCGGGCCTCACAGATACGCAGTATTTT. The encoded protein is CASSYEIAGLTDTQYF.

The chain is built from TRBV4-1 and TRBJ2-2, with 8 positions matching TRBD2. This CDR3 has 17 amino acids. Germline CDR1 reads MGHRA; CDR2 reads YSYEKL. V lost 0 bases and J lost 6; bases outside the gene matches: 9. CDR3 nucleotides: TGCGCCAGCAGCCAAGATTGGGCTAGCGGGTGGGCCGGGGAGCTGTTTTTT. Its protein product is CASSQDWASGWAGELFF.

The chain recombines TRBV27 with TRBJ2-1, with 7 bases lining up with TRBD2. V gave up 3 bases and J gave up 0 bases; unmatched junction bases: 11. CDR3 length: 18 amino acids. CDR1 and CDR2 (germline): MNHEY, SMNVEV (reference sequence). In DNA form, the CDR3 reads TGTGCCAGCAGTTTGCTCGACTATGGCGGGAGCTCCTACAATGAGCAGTTCTTC. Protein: CASSLLDYGGSSYNEQFF.

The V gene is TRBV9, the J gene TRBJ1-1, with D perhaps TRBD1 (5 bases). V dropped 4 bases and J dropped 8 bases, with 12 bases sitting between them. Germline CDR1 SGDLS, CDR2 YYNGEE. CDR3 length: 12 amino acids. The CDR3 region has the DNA TGTGCCAGCAGCCGTAGGGACTCGGAAGCTTTCTTT. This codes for CASSRRDSEAFF.

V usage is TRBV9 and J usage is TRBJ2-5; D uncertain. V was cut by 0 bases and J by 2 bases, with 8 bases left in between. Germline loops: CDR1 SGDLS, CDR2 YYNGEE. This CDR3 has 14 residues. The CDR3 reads CASSVGILQETQYF. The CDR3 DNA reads TGTGCCAGCAGCGTAGGAATCCTTCAAGAGACCCAGTACTTC.

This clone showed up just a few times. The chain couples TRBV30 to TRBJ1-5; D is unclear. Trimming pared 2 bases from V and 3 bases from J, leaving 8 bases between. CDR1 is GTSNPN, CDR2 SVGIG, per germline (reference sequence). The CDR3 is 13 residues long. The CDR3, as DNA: TGTGCCTGGAGTCGCGGCAACAATCAGCCCCAGCATTTT. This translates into CAWSRGNNQPQHF.

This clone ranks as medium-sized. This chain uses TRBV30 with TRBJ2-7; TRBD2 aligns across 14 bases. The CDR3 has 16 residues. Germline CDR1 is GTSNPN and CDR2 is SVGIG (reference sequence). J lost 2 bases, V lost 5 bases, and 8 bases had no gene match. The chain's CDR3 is CAWGSPGLAGAYEQYF. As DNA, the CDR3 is TGTGCCTGGGGATCTCCGGGACTAGCGGGAGCCTACGAGCAGTACTTC.